This T cell receptor (beta chain) was documented in a study of T-cell reconstitution after alpha-beta-depleted transplantation in children. Points from the study as a whole: A year had passed since transplant, and T-cell counts and diversity by then came mostly from newly produced T cells. Surviving recipient cells, namely T cells and thymic progenitors, were the source of high day-60 TCRbeta diversity in some patients. Alpha-beta T cells present about two months after transplant were reported to originate from several hundred expanded graft clones.

Germline values: CDR1 MDHEN, CDR2 SYDVKM. V lost 3 bases and J 2 bases, leaving 5 bases between the germline ends. This CDR3 has 13 residues. This clonotype was observed a handful of times. Its antigen remains unidentified. A library of TCRbeta sequences, prepared with unique molecular identifiers, was generated. TCRdb re-derived calls from the PCR reads in MiXCR, one entry per CDR3 protein. The repertoire has fewer than 400,000 distinct CDR3 sequences, approximately 23% of them found once; the top ten carry approximately 11%. This TCR derives from a male patient between 10 and 17 years old who had a stem cell transplant for acute lymphoblastic leukemia, so the T cells may come from the graft donor. The gene calls are TRBV28 and TRBJ2-1; D remains ambiguous. This specimen was PBMCs, mostly from graft donor cells, taken 180 days after TCRalphabeta/CD19-depleted stem cell transplant. The CDR3 sequence is CASSFYTYNEQFF. The CDR3 nucleotides are TGTGCCAGCAGTTTTTACACCTACAATGAGCAGTTCTTC. Together with reference TRBV28 and TRBJ2-1, the CDR3 gives the full variable domain: DVKVTQSSRYLVKRTGEKVFLECVQDMDHENMFWYRQDPGLGLRLIYFSYDVKMKEKGDIPEGYSVSREKKERFSLILESASTNQTSMYLCASSFYTYNEQFFGPGTRLTVL.